This T cell receptor beta chain was captured in a study of T cell clonotyping in hematopoietic cell transplantation (dated by TCRdb to about 2021). With respect to the entire study: In the study, fewer than 150 blood samples were gathered from some 32 consecutive transplant recipients and their related donors. Recruitment of patients ran from 2015 to early 2017, and follow-up continued until late 2020 or until death.

Overall results and qualifications from the work: After transplant, TCR diversity in recipients dropped, and pathologically expanded clonotypes increased progressively from day 30 to day 180. Only a small fraction of recipient repertoires overlapped donor repertoires, with over 95% appearing de novo at the given depth. The sample size was limited and the cells went unsorted, which meant the CD4 and CD8 repertoire contributions could not be told apart. Broader TCR repertoire diversity after transplant was predicted by Inverse Simpson Index values from donors and from recipients before transplant.

The immunoSEQ assay, a bias-controlled multiplex PCR using V- and J-specific primers, was used to amplify TCR beta CDR3 regions from genomic DNA. A second PCR step added a proprietary barcode and Illumina adapter sequences to the CDR3 amplicons. An Illumina MiSeq instrument was used to sequence the CDR3 libraries. Per the authors' processing: immunoSEQ Analyzer 3.0 was used for export and quality control, with R Bioconductor and Immunarch used for downstream analyses. Only productive rearrangements in the normalized downsampled data set were used to calculate repertoire metrics. Pathologically expanded clonotypes were defined as those larger than 5 templates in the normalized cohort. Repertoire diversity was measured with the Inverse Simpson Index. To capture all clonotypes, the CMV-specificity analyses were run on the non-normalized data set. Drawn from immuneACCESS, this table holds only the in-frame rearrangements with V and J called that TCRdb kept. Clones are partly lost; checked studies trace under half to an unresolved V gene and leave the rest unexplained. V and J calls and clone size are given by that table; D and trimming were obtained from the DNA. Within this sample are approximately 9,500 clones, with roughly 71% of them counted one time only. In total, the top ten clones hold 8.5% of the sample.

Comment on this clone: Its antigen is not yet known. It has no much larger one-base neighbor in the sample; base qualities were not kept.

Read against the paper, the sample's time point label means: 30 days after allo-HCT. Blood from recipients was drawn roughly 28 days before transplant, then again at days 30, 100 and 180 after transplant. Nuclei Lysis Solution was used to extract genomic DNA from fresh or cryopreserved unfractionated peripheral blood mononuclear cells. V trim: 2 bases; J trim: 0 bases; unmatched bases: 4. There are 16 amino acids in the CDR3, from cysteine to phenylalanine inclusive. CDR3 DNA is the only sequence kept; it has 48 bases, read in frame from the first base. Via the germline V gene, CDR1 is SNHLY and CDR2 FYNNEI.

The sequence is built from TRBV2 and TRBJ1-5; 7 bases in the junction line up with TRBD1. This clonotype originated in a female patient aged 40 to 50 who had an allogeneic stem cell transplant from a related donor, so T cells may come from the graft donor. Some clones in this sample may be carry-over from other donors' samples. The sample here was PBMCs, taken 30 days after allogeneic stem cell transplant. This receptor has the CDR3 CASSERDSYSNQPQHF. The bases read TGTGCCAGCAGTGAAAGGGACAGTTATAGCAATCAGCCCCAGCATTTT.